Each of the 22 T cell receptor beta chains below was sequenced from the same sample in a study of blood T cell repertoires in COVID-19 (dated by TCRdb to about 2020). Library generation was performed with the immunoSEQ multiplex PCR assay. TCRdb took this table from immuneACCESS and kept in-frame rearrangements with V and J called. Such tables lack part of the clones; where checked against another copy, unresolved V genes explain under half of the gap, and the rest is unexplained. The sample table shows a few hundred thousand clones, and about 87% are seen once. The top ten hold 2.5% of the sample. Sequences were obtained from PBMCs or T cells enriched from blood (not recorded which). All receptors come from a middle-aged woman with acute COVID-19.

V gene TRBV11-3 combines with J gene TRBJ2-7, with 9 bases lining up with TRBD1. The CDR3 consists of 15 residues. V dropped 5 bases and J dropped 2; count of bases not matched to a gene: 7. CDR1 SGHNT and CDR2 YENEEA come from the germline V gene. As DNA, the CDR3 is TGTGCCAGCAGCCCGGGACAGGGACGAACCTACGAGCAGTACGTC. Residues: CASSPGQGRTYEQYV.

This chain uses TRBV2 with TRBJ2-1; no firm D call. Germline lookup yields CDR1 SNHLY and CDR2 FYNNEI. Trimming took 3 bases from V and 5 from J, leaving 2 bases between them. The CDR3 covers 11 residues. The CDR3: CASSDNNEQFF. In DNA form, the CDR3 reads TGTGCCAGCAGTGACAACAATGAGCAGTTCTTC.

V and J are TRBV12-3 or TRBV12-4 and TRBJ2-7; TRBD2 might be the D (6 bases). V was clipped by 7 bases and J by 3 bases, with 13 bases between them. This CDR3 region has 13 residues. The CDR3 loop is CASTAGPGYEQYV. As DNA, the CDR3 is TGTGCCAGCACCGCGGGACCCGGCTACGAGCAGTACGTC.

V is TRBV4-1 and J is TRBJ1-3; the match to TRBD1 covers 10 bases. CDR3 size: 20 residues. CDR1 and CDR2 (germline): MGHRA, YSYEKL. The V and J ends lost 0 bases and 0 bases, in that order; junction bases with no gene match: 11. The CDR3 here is CASSQEFGGTGDISGNTIYF. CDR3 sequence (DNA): TGCGCCAGCAGCCAAGAATTTGGGGGGACAGGGGACATCTCTGGAAACACCATATATTTT.

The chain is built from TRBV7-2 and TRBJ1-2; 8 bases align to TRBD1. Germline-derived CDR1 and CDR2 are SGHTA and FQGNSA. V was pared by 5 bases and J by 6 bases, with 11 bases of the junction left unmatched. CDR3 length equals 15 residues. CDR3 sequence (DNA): TGTGCCAGCAGCCTAAACAGGGGGGAATGGGATGGCTACACCTTC. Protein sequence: CASSLNRGEWDGYTF.

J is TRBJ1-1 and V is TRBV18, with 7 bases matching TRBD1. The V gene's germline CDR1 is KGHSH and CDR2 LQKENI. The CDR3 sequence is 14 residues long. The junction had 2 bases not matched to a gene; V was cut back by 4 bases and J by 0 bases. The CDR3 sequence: CASSLTGVNTEAFF. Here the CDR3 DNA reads TGTGCCAGCTCACTAACAGGGGTGAACACTGAAGCTTTCTTT.

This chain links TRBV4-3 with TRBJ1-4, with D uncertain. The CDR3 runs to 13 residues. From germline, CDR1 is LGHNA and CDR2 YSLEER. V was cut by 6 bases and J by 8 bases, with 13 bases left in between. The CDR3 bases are TGCGCCAGCAGTCCACGGGCGGGAGAAAAACTGTTTTTT. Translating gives CASSPRAGEKLFF.

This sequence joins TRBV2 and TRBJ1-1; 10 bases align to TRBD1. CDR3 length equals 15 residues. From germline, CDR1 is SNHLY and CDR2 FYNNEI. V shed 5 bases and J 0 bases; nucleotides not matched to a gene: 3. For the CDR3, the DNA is TGTGCCAGCAGTCGACAGGGGGCTCTGAACACTGAAGCTTTCTTT. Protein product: CASSRQGALNTEAFF.

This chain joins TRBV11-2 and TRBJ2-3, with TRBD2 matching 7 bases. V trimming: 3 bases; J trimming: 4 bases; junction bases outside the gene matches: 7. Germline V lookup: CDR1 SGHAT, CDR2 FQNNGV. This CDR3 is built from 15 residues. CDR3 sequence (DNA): TGTGCCAGCAGCTTCGGCCTCCGGGGGGCAGATACGCAGTATTTT. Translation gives CASSFGLRGADTQYF. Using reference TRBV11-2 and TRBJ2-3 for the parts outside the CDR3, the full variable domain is EAGVAQSPRYKIIEKRQSVAFWCNPISGHATLYWYQQILGQGPKLLIQFQNNGVVDDSQLPKDRFSAERLKGVDSTLKIQPAKLEDSAVYLCASSFGLRGADTQYFGPGTRLTVL.

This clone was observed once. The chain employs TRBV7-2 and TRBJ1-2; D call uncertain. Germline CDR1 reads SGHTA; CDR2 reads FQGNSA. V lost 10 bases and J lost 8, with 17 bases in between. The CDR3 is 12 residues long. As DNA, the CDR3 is TGTGCCACCTCCTTGAGGGCTGGGGGCTACACCTTC. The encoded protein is CATSLRAGGYTF. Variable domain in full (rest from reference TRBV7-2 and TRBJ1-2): GAGVSQSPSNKVTEKGKDVELRCDPISGHTALYWYRQSLGQGLEFLIYFQGNSAPDKSGLPSDRFSAERTGGSVSTLTIQRTQQEDSAVYLCATSLRAGGYTFGSGTRLTVV.

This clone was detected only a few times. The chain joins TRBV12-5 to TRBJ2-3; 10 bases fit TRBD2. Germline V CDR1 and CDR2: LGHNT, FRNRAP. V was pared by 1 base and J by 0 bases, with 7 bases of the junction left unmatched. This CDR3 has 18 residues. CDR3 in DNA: TGTGCTAGTGGTTTGGGGAGCGGGGGGGCCTGGAGCACAGATACGCAGTATTTT. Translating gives CASGLGSGGAWSTDTQYF.

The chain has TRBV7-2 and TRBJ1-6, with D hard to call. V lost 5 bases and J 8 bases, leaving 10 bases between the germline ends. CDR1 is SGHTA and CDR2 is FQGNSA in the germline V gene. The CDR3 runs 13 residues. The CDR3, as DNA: TGTGCCAGCAGCCTCCGAGCGGATTCACCCCTCCACTTT. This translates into CASSLRADSPLHF. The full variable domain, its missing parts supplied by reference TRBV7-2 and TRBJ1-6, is GAGVSQSPSNKVTEKGKDVELRCDPISGHTALYWYRQSLGQGLEFLIYFQGNSAPDKSGLPSDRFSAERTGGSVSTLTIQRTQQEDSAVYLCASSLRADSPLHFGNGTRLTVT.

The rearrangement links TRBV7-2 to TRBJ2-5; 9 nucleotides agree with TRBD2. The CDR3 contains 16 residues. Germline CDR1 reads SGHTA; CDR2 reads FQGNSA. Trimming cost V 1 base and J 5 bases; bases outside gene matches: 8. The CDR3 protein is CASSLVPSGVRETQYF. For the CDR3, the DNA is TGTGCCAGCAGCTTAGTCCCTAGCGGGGTCAGGGAGACCCAGTACTTC. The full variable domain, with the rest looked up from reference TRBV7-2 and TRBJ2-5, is GAGVSQSPSNKVTEKGKDVELRCDPISGHTALYWYRQSLGQGLEFLIYFQGNSAPDKSGLPSDRFSAERTGGSVSTLTIQRTQQEDSAVYLCASSLVPSGVRETQYFGPGTRLLVL.

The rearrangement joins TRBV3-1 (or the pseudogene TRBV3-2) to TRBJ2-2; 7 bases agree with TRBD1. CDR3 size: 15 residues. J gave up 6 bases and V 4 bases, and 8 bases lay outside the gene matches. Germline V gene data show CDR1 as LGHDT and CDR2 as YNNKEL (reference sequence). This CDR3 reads CASSRRQGLSGELFF. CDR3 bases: TGTGCCAGCAGCCGTCGACAGGGTTTATCCGGGGAGCTGTTTTTT.

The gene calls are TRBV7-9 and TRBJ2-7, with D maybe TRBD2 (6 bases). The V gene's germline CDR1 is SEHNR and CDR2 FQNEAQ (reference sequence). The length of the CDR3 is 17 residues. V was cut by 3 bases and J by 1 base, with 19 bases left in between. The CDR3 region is CASSLGLGRGSSYEQYF. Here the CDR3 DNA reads TGTGCCAGCAGCTTGGGGCTCGGTCGGGGGAGTTCCTACGAGCAGTACTTC.

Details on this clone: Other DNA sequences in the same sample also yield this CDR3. In nucleotides, the CDR3 is TGTGCCAGCAGCTTAGAGGGGGAAGATACGCAGTATTTT. This codes for CASSLEGEDTQYF. This rearrangement joins TRBV7-2 to TRBJ2-3; possible D gene TRBD1, 6 bases. The V gene's germline CDR1 is SGHTA and CDR2 FQGNSA. Between the trimmed V and J ends, which lost 1 base and 5 bases, there was a span of 7 bases. CDR3 length: 13 amino acids.

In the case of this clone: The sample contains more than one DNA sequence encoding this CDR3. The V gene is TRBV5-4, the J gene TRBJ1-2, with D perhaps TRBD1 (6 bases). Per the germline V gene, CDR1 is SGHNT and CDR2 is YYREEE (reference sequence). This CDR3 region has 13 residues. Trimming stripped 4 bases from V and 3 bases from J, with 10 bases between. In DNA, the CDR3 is TGTGCCAGCAGCCCGGACAGAGACTATGGCTACACCTTC. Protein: CASSPDRDYGYTF.

The chain's CDR3 is CASSIPGEGSTDTQYF. The DNA for the CDR3 is TGTGCCAGTAGTATCCCAGGTGAGGGTAGCACAGATACGCAGTATTTT. This chain uses TRBV19 with TRBJ2-3, with D tentatively TRBD2 (5 bases). The CDR3 is made up of 16 amino acids. Trimming pared 3 bases from V and 0 bases from J, leaving 13 bases between. Germline CDR1 LNHDA, CDR2 SQIVND (reference sequence).

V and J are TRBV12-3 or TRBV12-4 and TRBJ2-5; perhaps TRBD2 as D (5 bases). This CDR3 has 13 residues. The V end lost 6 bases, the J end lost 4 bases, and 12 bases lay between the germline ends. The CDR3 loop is CASSPTRAETQYF. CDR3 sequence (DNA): TGTGCCAGCAGCCCCACTAGGGCAGAGACCCAGTACTTC.

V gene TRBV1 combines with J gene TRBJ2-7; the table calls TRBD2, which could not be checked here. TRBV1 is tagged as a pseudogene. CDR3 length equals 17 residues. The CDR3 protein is CTSSHEREGRVRAEQYV. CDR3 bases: TGCACCAGCAGCCACGAGCGGGAGGGCCGGGTTAGGGCCGAGCAGTACGTC.

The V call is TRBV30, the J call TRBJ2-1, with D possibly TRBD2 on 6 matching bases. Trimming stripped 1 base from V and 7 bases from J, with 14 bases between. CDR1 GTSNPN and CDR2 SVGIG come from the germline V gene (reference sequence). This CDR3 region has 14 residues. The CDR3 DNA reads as TGTGCCTGGAGTGGCGGGATGAGCCTAAATGAGCAGTTCTTC. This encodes CAWSGGMSLNEQFF.

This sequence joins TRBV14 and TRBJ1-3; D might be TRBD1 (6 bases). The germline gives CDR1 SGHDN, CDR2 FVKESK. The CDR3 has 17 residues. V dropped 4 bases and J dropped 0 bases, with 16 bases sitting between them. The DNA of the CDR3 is TGTGCCAGCAGCCGAGGGACACACAAATACTCTGGAAACACCATATATTTT. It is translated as CASSRGTHKYSGNTIYF.